The T cell receptor beta chain described here comes from a study of sequential checkpoint blockade in melanoma (dated by TCRdb to between 2018 and 2020). As for the study more broadly: In a 1:1 randomization, patients received either first-line nivolumab then ipilimumab (arm A) or ipilimumab then nivolumab (arm B). Both trial sequences were followed by maintenance nivolumab.

The immunoSEQ Assay was used to immunosequence TCRbeta CDR3 regions from genomic DNA. Prior to high-throughput sequencing, genomic DNA was amplified by bias-controlled multiplex PCR. In the source study's methods: To quantify the absolute abundance of each unique TCRbeta CDR3 region, the sequences were collapsed and filtered. Clonality, defined as 1 minus Pielou's evenness, was calculated using productive rearrangements only. A previously published method was used to identify clones with significantly greater frequencies in on-treatment samples than in baseline samples. Here the immuneACCESS table is served through TCRdb, limited to in-frame sequences with V and J called. Missing clones are a known gap in these copies; in checked studies unresolved V genes cover under half, and the rest lacks a known reason. V and J calls and clone size come straight from that table; D and trimming were deduced from the DNA. The sample has about 11,000 clones on record, 69% of them singletons. About 28% of the sample is in the top ten clones.

Germline trimming amounts to 2 bases on V and 5 bases on J, with 8 as the count of junction bases outside the gene matches. Inclusive of the bounding cysteine and phenylalanine, the CDR3 is 15 residues long. Here the CDR3 DNA is all that survives: 45 bases in frame from base 1. The germline V gene encodes CDR1 SGHDN and CDR2 FVKESK. General findings and caveats noted by the study authors: Validation of the response-prediction model combining TCR metrics and mutation burden is needed in larger, independent patient cohorts.

Comments on this clone: Its binding antigen is unknown. Base qualities are not provided; no much larger clone lies one nucleotide away.

The treatment or condition label here, explained by the study, means: randomized to nivolumab then ipilimumab (arm A) or the reverse (arm B). None of the patients in the trial had previously been given DNA-damaging chemotherapy. Live CD3+CD8+ cells negative for CD19 and CD56 were sorted from thawed PBMCs on a FACS Aria II flow cytometer. Samples were obtained from patients with melanoma enrolled in CheckMate 064, a randomized, open-label phase II trial of sequential checkpoint blockade. Leukapheresis was used to collect peripheral blood mononuclear cells, which were then purified with Ficoll-Paque and frozen in human serum with about 10% DMSO. Right after sorting, the blood CD3+CD8+ cells were verified to be >95% pure, and DNA extraction followed.

The V gene is TRBV14 and the J gene is TRBJ1-1; TRBD1 fits 7 bases in the junction. This specimen was CD8+ T cells sorted from blood (inferred from file names), taken from a patient given nivolumab and ipilimumab in sequence. The source of this sequence is a human donor with melanoma. The CDR3 protein sequence reads: CASSQYRTGGTEAFF. The DNA reads as follows: TGTGCCAGCAGCCAATACCGGACAGGCGGGACTGAAGCTTTCTTT.